A selection of T cell receptor beta chains follows, all from one sample in a study of CD8+CD57+ T cells in acquired aplastic anemia. TCRdb redid the calling of the reads with MiXCR, one entry per CDR3 protein. The sample lists about 180,000 distinct CDR3 sequences, nearly 50% occurring once. What was sequenced was sorted CD4+, CD8+, or CD8+CD57+ T cells (not recorded which) from PBMCs. These receptor sequences come from a human donor with aplastic anemia. CDR3s include the opening cysteine and the closing phenylalanine or tryptophan. A D gene is named only where the DNA matches it firmly. Not all rows give a size; the values are once, few, many and, for expanded clones, a class.

TRBJ1-1 | - | - | TRBV19 | TGTGCCAGTAGTATCGGGGGACCTGAAGCTTTCTTT | CASSIGGPEAFF
TRBJ2-3 | - | - | TRBV7-3 | TGTGCCAGCAGCTTCGGGGGTGCAGATACGCAGTATTTT | CASSFGGADTQYF
TRBJ2-1 | TRBD2 | - | TRBV12-3/TRBV12-4 | TGTGCCAGCAGTCCTAGACTAGCGGGGGGCACCTCCTACAATGAGCAGTTCTTC | CASSPRLAGGTSYNEQFF
TRBJ1-1 | - | many | TRBV10-3 | TGTGCCATCAGTGATTCACCCGGTCATGCAAGAGGGGCTATGAACACTGAAGCTTTCTTT | CAISDSPGHARGAMNTEAFF
TRBJ2-7 | - | few | TRBV10-3 | TGTGCCATCAGTGATACCGCACCCTACGAGCAGTACTTC | CAISDTAPYEQYF
TRBJ2-3 | TRBD1 | - | TRBV24-1 | TGTGCCACCAGTGAAAGACAGGGAGGCACAGATACGCAGTATTTT | CATSERQGGTDTQYF
TRBJ1-2 | TRBD1 | once | TRBV12-3/TRBV12-4 | TGTGCCAGCGGTAGCTGGACAGGGGGCTATGGCTACACCTTC | CASGSWTGGYGYTF
TRBJ2-1 | - | - | TRBV2 | TGTGCCAGCAGTCCGATGGGAGTGCGGGACAATGAGCAGTTCTTC | CASSPMGVRDNEQFF
TRBJ2-3 | TRBD2 | - | TRBV9 | TGTGCCAGCAGCGTAGTTCCAGCGGGGGGGCAAGATACGCAGTATTTT | CASSVVPAGGQDTQYF
TRBJ2-3 | - | few | TRBV7-6 | TGTGCCAGCAGCGCATACTACACAGATACGCAGTATTTT | CASSAYYTDTQYF
TRBJ2-7 | TRBD2 | many | TRBV12-3/TRBV12-4 | TGTGCCAGCAGTTTAAGTCCTAGCGGGTACTACGAGCAGTACTTC | CASSLSPSGYYEQYF
TRBJ1-6 | - | - | TRBV25-1 | TGTGCCAGCAGCGCAGGGAGAGGCACAGGTTCACCCCTCCACTTT | CASSAGRGTGSPLHF
TRBJ1-1 | - | once | TRBV5-8 | TGTGCCAGCAGCCGAAGGAGTTCCCGGAACACTGAAGCTTTCTTT | CASSRRSSRNTEAFF
TRBJ1-4 | TRBD1 | - | TRBV2 | TGTGCCAGCAGGCTGGACAGGGGGCTTGATGAAAAACTGTTTTTT | CASRLDRGLDEKLFF
TRBJ1-2 | - | many | TRBV7-6 | TGTGCCAGCAGCTTAGCCCCAGCTAACTATGGCTACACCTTC | CASSLAPANYGYTF
TRBJ1-6 | - | many | TRBV25-1 | TGTGCCAGCAGTGAATATAGTCAGAGTTCACCCCTCCACTTT | CASSEYSQSSPLHF
TRBJ2-1 | - | - | TRBV2 | TGTGCCAGCAGACCAACAGGTAATGAGCAGTTCTTC | CASRPTGNEQFF
TRBJ2-5 | - | - | TRBV7-2 | TGTGCCAGCAGCTGGACACAAGAGACCCAGTACTTC | CASSWTQETQYF
TRBJ2-1 | - | few | TRBV9 | TGTGCCAGCAGCGTAGGTTCAGCGTTGGCTGAGCAGTTCTTC | CASSVGSALAEQFF
TRBJ2-1 | TRBD2 | many | TRBV19 | TGTGCCAGTAGTCGGGATGGGGTAGCGGGGGCCACCTACAATGAGCAGTTCTTC | CASSRDGVAGATYNEQFF
TRBJ2-3 | TRBD2 | few | TRBV15 | TGTGCCACCAGCAGAGATACTAGCGGGATCTCAGATACGCAGTATTTT | CATSRDTSGISDTQYF
TRBJ2-3 | TRBD2 | many | TRBV12-3/TRBV12-4 | TGTGCCAGCAGTTTAGCGCGGGGGGCGGTAGATACGCAGTATTTT | CASSLARGAVDTQYF
TRBJ2-1 | - | - | TRBV11-2 | TGTGCCAGCAGCTCTACTAGCAATGAGCAGTTCTTC | CASSSTSNEQFF
TRBJ1-6 | - | - | TRBV20-1 | TGCAGTGCTAGACAAGGGACGGTTAATTCACCCCTCCACTTT | CSARQGTVNSPLHF
TRBJ2-7 | - | many | TRBV6-1 | TGTGCCAGCAGTGAGTCGAACTACGAGCAGTACTTC | CASSESNYEQYF
TRBJ2-7 | - | - | TRBV10-3 | TGTGCCATCAGTGAGCCAAGGACAGTACAGTACTTC | CAISEPRTVQYF
TRBJ1-1 | TRBD1 | - | TRBV2 | TGTGCCAGCAGAGGAGCGGGACAGGTGCCTGAAGCTTTCTTT | CASRGAGQVPEAFF
TRBJ2-5 | - | many | TRBV7-9 | TGTGCCAGCAGCTTAGTACCACAACAAGAGACCCAGTACTTC | CASSLVPQQETQYF
TRBJ1-5 | TRBD1 | few | TRBV2 | TGTGCCAGCAGTCAGCCAGGGGGTAGCAATCAGCCCCAGCATTTT | CASSQPGGSNQPQHF
TRBJ1-2 | TRBD1 | many | TRBV9 | TGTGCCAGCAGCGCCGCCGACAGGGGAAATGTCTATGGCTACACCTTC | CASSAADRGNVYGYTF
TRBJ1-1 | - | many | TRBV10-3 | TGTGCCATCAGGGAAACAGGGAACACTGAAGCTTTCTTT | CAIRETGNTEAFF
TRBJ2-2 | - | - | TRBV4-2 | TGTGCCAGCAGCCAAGAGAGGGGGCGGGGCGGGGAGCTGTTTTTT | CASSQERGRGGELFF
TRBJ2-3 | TRBD2 | - | TRBV29-1 | TGCAGCGTTGGTCGGACTAGCGGGTCTAGCACAGATACGCAGTATTTT | CSVGRTSGSSTDTQYF
TRBJ1-6 | - | - | TRBV24-1 | TGTGCCACCAGTGAGGTGACTAGCGGGGGGGCGGGGGTGTTCCCCCTCCACTTT | CATSEVTSGGAGVFPLHF
TRBJ2-7 | - | many | TRBV12-3/TRBV12-4 | TGTGCCAGCAGTATACAGGAAGCGGGCGACGAGCAGTACTTC | CASSIQEAGDEQYF
TRBJ2-7 | - | once | TRBV25-1 | TGTGCCAGCCTCCTCCGGGGGCAGGGCGTCTATCGGCAGTACTTC | CASLLRGQGVYRQYF
TRBJ2-3 | - | - | TRBV10-3 | TGTGCCATCAGAGGAGGGGCTGACACCGGGGATACGCAGTATTTT | CAIRGGADTGDTQYF
TRBJ2-1 | TRBD2 | - | TRBV19 | TGTGCCAGTAGTATAGGGGCTAGCGGGGGGGCGGTGTCGTTCTTC | CASSIGASGGAVSFF
TRBJ2-1 | - | - | TRBV2 | TGTGCCAGCACCCAGAACAATGAGCAGTTCTTC | CASTQNNEQFF
TRBJ1-1 | - | - | TRBV20-1 | TGCAGCGCTGAATCGAACACTGAAGCTTTCTTT | CSAESNTEAFF
TRBJ2-1 | TRBD2 | - | TRBV13 | TGTGCCAGCAGCTCCTTACGTAGACTAGCGGGAGAACGCAATGAGCAGTTCTTC | CASSSLRRLAGERNEQFF
TRBJ2-1 | - | - | TRBV3-1 | TGTGCCGGCAGCGGACTGGGTGACCGGCAGTTCTTC | CAGSGLGDRQFF
TRBJ1-4 | - | - | TRBV2 | TGTGCCAGCAGCCAACAGGATGAAAAACTGCTTTTT | CASSQQDEKLLF